The following is a T cell receptor (beta chain) sequence with its context. The antigen remains unidentified. Clones were read by immunoSEQ multiplex PCR, and TCRdb kept only the in-frame ones, dropping some. The sample shows fewer than 35,000 clones, around 86% of them seen only once. In germline, CDR1 is GTSNPN, CDR2 SVGIG (reference sequence). Trimming took 2 bases from V and 0 from J, leaving 8 bases between them. The CDR3 totals 14 residues. This entry is derived from a study of T cells in narcolepsy. Study in general: Donors had narcolepsy type 1 or type 2, or were healthy controls.

Study-level points and caveats: Some memory CD4+ repertoires had no autoreactive clone sequences. Blood of same and different patients, but not healthy controls, reportedly held recurring autoreactive clonotypes. Autoreactive HCRT-specific and TRIB2-specific clonotypes were marked in same-patient CSF-versus-blood CD4+ comparisons.

The clonotype originates from a human donor with narcolepsy. The sequenced material came from CD45RA- memory CD4+ T cells from PBMCs. The rearrangement joins TRBV30 to TRBJ2-1, with D possibly being TRBD2 (6 bases). The chain's CDR3 is CAWSLGGSYNEQFF. CDR3 coding DNA: TGTGCCTGGAGTCTCGGGGGCTCCTACAATGAGCAGTTCTTC.